Listed below are T cell receptor beta chains from one sample, sequenced in a study of shared clonotypes between healthy human individuals. The protocol was immunoSEQ multiplex PCR, while the TCRdb copy is restricted to in-frame clones and leaves out a portion. Of some 360,000 clones in the sample, 73% were seen once. The specimen sequenced was memory CD4+ T cells sorted from blood. The receptors come from a man younger than 40 in good health. CDR3s include the opening cysteine and the closing phenylalanine or tryptophan. Fields, in order: CDR3 DNA, CDR3 protein, D gene, V gene, J gene, clone size. The D gene is left open where the match is weak. Part of the rows lack a size; the others show once, few, many or a class for expanded clones.

CDR3nt: TGTGCCAGCAGCCGTGGGCTAAACACCGGGGAGCTGTTTTTT
CDR3aa: CASSRGLNTGELFF
d_gene: -
v_gene: TRBV7-6
j_gene: TRBJ2-2
abundance: -

CDR3nt: TGTGCCAGCAGCCTCCCAACCGGGATAACTAATGAAAAACTGTTTTTT
CDR3aa: CASSLPTGITNEKLFF
d_gene: -
v_gene: TRBV5-6
j_gene: TRBJ1-4
abundance: -

CDR3nt: TGCAGTGCTAGACCAGGGTACGAGCAGTACTTC
CDR3aa: CSARPGYEQYF
d_gene: -
v_gene: TRBV20-1
j_gene: TRBJ2-7
abundance: -

CDR3nt: TGTGCCAGCAGCATAAGGGTTAGACTAGCGGGTGAATCCTACCCGTGGGGTGAGCAGTTCTTC
CDR3aa: CASSIRVRLAGESYPWGEQFF
d_gene: TRBD2
v_gene: TRBV7-7
j_gene: TRBJ2-1
abundance: -

CDR3nt: TGTGCCAGTTCGGGGACAGGGGGTCAAAGGCAGTACTTC
CDR3aa: CASSGTGGQRQYF
d_gene: TRBD1
v_gene: TRBV28
j_gene: TRBJ2-7
abundance: -

CDR3nt: TGTGCCAGCGGAAGGTTCACTGAAGCTTTCTTT
CDR3aa: CASGRFTEAFF
d_gene: -
v_gene: TRBV7-3
j_gene: TRBJ1-1
abundance: -

CDR3nt: TGTGCCAGCAGTCATATAAACCTAGCTTGGGGTAGCAATGAGCAGTTCTTC
CDR3aa: CASSHINLAWGSNEQFF
d_gene: -
v_gene: TRBV28
j_gene: TRBJ2-1
abundance: -

CDR3nt: TGTGCCAGCAGCGCCCAAGTCGGGGAGACCCAGTACTTC
CDR3aa: CASSAQVGETQYF
d_gene: -
v_gene: TRBV9
j_gene: TRBJ2-5
abundance: -

CDR3nt: TGCGCCAGCAAAGCGGGCCTCAGCTCCTACGAGCAGTACTTC
CDR3aa: CASKAGLSSYEQYF
d_gene: -
v_gene: TRBV10-2
j_gene: TRBJ2-7
abundance: -

CDR3nt: TGCGCCAGCAGCTCGTTGCGTGGGACAGCTCCCACAGATACGCAGTATTTT
CDR3aa: CASSSLRGTAPTDTQYF
d_gene: TRBD1
v_gene: TRBV5-1
j_gene: TRBJ2-3
abundance: -

CDR3nt: TGTGCCAGCAGTGAAAGGAGGGGACTAGCGGGAGAGGGGGATACGCAGTATTTT
CDR3aa: CASSERRGLAGEGDTQYF
d_gene: TRBD2
v_gene: TRBV6-1
j_gene: TRBJ2-3
abundance: many

CDR3nt: TGCAGCGTTGCGGGCCCGGGACAGGGAAGCACAGATACGCAGTATTTT
CDR3aa: CSVAGPGQGSTDTQYF
d_gene: TRBD1
v_gene: TRBV29-1
j_gene: TRBJ2-3
abundance: -

CDR3nt: TGTGCCAGCAGCTCCAGACAGGATCCCTACTATGGCTACACCTTC
CDR3aa: CASSSRQDPYYGYTF
d_gene: -
v_gene: TRBV7-2
j_gene: TRBJ1-2
abundance: -

CDR3nt: TGTGCCAGCACTTGGGACAGAAATACGCAGTATTTT
CDR3aa: CASTWDRNTQYF
d_gene: TRBD1
v_gene: TRBV11-2
j_gene: TRBJ2-3
abundance: few

CDR3nt: TGTGCCAGCAGTCCTAACGATTATACGCAGTATTTT
CDR3aa: CASSPNDYTQYF
d_gene: -
v_gene: TRBV7-9
j_gene: TRBJ2-3
abundance: -

CDR3nt: TGCGCCAGCAGCTTGGCCGGCGGGAGGGCCGGTGAGACCCAGTACTTC
CDR3aa: CASSLAGGRAGETQYF
d_gene: TRBD2
v_gene: TRBV5-1
j_gene: TRBJ2-5
abundance: once